What follows describes a single T cell receptor (beta chain). Its antigen is unknown. This may stem from a read error, because a much larger clone lies one nucleotide away. These data originate in a study of blood T cells in healthy people across ages. Staff drew roughly 10 milliliters of peripheral blood from each donor. Isolation recovered at least 6.5 million PBMCs from every sample. Study-level points and caveats: A greater number of naive CD4+ cells and higher diversity distinguished long-lived donors from aged donors. Strong correlation existed between TCR beta diversity and naive T cell percentage.

The germline V gene has CDR1 DFQATT and CDR2 SNEGSKA (reference sequence). The CDR3 spans 12 residues. Combining a sample-barcoded 5' primer with a J-beta primer mix, a second PCR ran for about 7 to 11 cycles. TCRdb reprocessed the 5' RACE reads with MiXCR, giving one entry per CDR3 protein. The table lists 650,000 to 1,000,000 distinct CDR3 sequences, approximately 35% of them singletons. The sequencing sample was made of blood. The sequence was collected from a young man in good health. The V call is TRBV20-1, the J call TRBJ2-5; 8 bases are a match to TRBD1. The CDR3 protein is CGGQGAGETQYF. CDR3 nucleotides: TGCGGCGGACAGGGCGCTGGGGAGACCCAGTACTTC.